The next 30 T cell receptor beta chains were all read from a single sample in a study of cytomegalovirus exposure and HLA in healthy donors. Primers included in the PCR were 60 Vbeta and 13 Jbeta primers. This table comes from immunoSEQ multiplex PCR, and its TCRdb copy is limited to in-frame clones, with some not included. The sample records under 150,000 clones, 70% to 90% being singletons. The sequenced sample consisted of PBMCs. These receptor sequences come from a boy younger than 18 in good health and CMV-seronegative.

The chain employs TRBV7-3 and TRBJ2-1, with D maybe TRBD1 (6 bases). This CDR3 is built from 17 residues. Trimming stripped 5 bases from V and 0 bases from J, with 17 bases between. Per the germline V gene, CDR1 is SGHTA and CDR2 is FQGTGA. This CDR3 reads CASSPHPTGSSYNEQFF. CDR3 DNA sequence: TGTGCCAGCAGCCCGCATCCAACAGGGAGCTCCTACAATGAGCAGTTCTTC.

V usage is TRBV7-8 and J usage is TRBJ1-1; no definite D call. Trimming took 1 base from V and 4 from J, leaving 10 bases between them. Germline loops: CDR1 SGHVS, CDR2 FQNEAQ. CDR3 length: 14 residues. The CDR3 sequence is CASSLGLLATEAFF. The CDR3 DNA reads TGTGCCAGCAGCTTAGGGTTGTTGGCCACTGAAGCTTTCTTT.

The sample holds a few counts of this clone. This chain uses TRBV7-9 with TRBJ1-2; 11 bases match TRBD1. The CDR3 sequence is 15 residues long. V dropped 7 bases and J dropped 2; count of bases not matched to a gene: 6. Germline V lookup: CDR1 SEHNR, CDR2 FQNEAQ (reference sequence). The chain's CDR3 is CASTPGQGVNYGYTF. CDR3 DNA: TGTGCCAGCACCCCGGGACAGGGGGTCAACTATGGCTACACCTTC.

This rearrangement joins TRBV7-9 to TRBJ1-3; weak D call: TRBD1 (5 bases). The CDR3 runs 16 residues. Trimming took 2 bases from V and 3 from J, leaving 14 bases between them. The germline CDR1 and CDR2 sequences are SEHNR and FQNEAQ (reference sequence). CDR3 sequence (DNA): TGTGCCAGCAGCTTATCGGTCTGGGGGGTTGGAAACACCATATATTTT. It yields the protein CASSLSVWGVGNTIYF.

V and J are TRBV6-5 and TRBJ1-2; TRBD1 matches 7 bases. This CDR3 contains 13 residues. V dropped 5 bases and J dropped 7; count of bases not matched to a gene: 7. Germline V gene lookup returns CDR1 MNHEY and CDR2 SVGAGI. CDR3 residues: CASSTDRAGGYTF. DNA for the CDR3: TGTGCCAGCAGTACCGACAGGGCTGGTGGCTACACCTTC.

This rearrangement joins TRBV7-3 to TRBJ2-3, with 12 positions matching TRBD2. Germline lookup yields CDR1 SGHTA and CDR2 FQGTGA. J lost 6 bases, V lost 4 bases, and 5 bases had no gene match. The CDR3 has 15 amino acids. The CDR3 is CASSSLAGGGDTQYF. The CDR3 DNA is TGTGCCAGCAGCTCTCTAGCGGGAGGGGGGGATACGCAGTATTTT.

V usage is TRBV27 and J usage is TRBJ1-1, with 7 positions matching TRBD1. This CDR3 is 15 amino acids long. V shed 7 bases and J 0 bases; nucleotides not matched to a gene: 8. Looked up from germline, CDR1 is MNHEY and CDR2 is SMNVEV (reference sequence). The CDR3 is CASISHRGLNTEAFF. For the CDR3, the DNA is TGTGCCAGCATAAGCCACAGGGGATTGAACACTGAAGCTTTCTTT.

J is TRBJ1-1 and V is TRBV19, with D perhaps TRBD1 (5 bases). The CDR3 contains 16 residues. CDR1 is LNHDA and CDR2 is SQIVND in the germline V gene (reference sequence). Trimming removed 3 bases from V and 1 base from J, with 15 bases in between. CDR3 protein: CASSIDPRDSNTEAFF. The CDR3 bases are TGTGCCAGTAGTATCGACCCCAGGGACTCGAACACTGAAGCTTTCTTT.

The rearrangement uses TRBV4-2 and TRBJ2-2, with 9 positions matching TRBD2. This CDR3 is built from 17 residues. The germline V gene encodes CDR1 LGHNA and CDR2 YNFKEQ. V was clipped by 4 bases and J by 6 bases; unmatched bases: 12. DNA for the CDR3: TGTGCCAGCAGCCCCGAGTGGCGGGAGGGAGATTCCGGGGAGCTGTTTTTT. Translation: CASSPEWREGDSGELFF.

Only one count was recorded for this clone. V gene TRBV29-1 combines with J gene TRBJ2-7; 7 nucleotides agree with TRBD2. CDR1 and CDR2 (germline): SQVTM, ANQGSEA. V was clipped by 7 bases and J by 2 bases; unmatched bases: 8. The CDR3 totals 13 residues. CDR3 DNA: TGCAGCGCGACCTCGGGGGGAACCTACGAGCAGTACTTC. Amino acid sequence: CSATSGGTYEQYF.

The V and J genes are TRBV4-3 and TRBJ2-2, with D uncertain. The germline V gene has CDR1 LGHNA and CDR2 YSLEER. V dropped 1 base and J dropped 7 bases, with 4 bases sitting between them. The CDR3 is 12 residues long. The CDR3 nucleotides read TGCGCCAGCAGCCAAGTCAACGGGGAGCTGTTTTTT. This translates into CASSQVNGELFF.

In this sample, this clone turned up many times. The chain couples TRBV13 to TRBJ2-1; TRBD2 agrees at 9 bases. The CDR3 length is 15 residues. Germline CDR1 PRHDT, CDR2 FYEKMQ (reference sequence). The J segment lost 0 bases and the V segment lost 8 bases, leaving 5 bases of the junction unmatched. DNA of the CDR3: TGTGCCAGCTCAAGCGGGGGGAGCTCCTACAATGAGCAGTTCTTC. It encodes CASSSGGSSYNEQFF.

The CDR3 region is CAISVSDRGTYNEQFF. Written as DNA, the CDR3 is TGTGCCATCAGTGTATCGGACAGGGGTACCTACAATGAGCAGTTCTTC. V usage is TRBV10-3 and J usage is TRBJ2-1; 9 bases are shared with TRBD1. Germline V gene sequence: CDR1 ENHRY, CDR2 SYGVKD. The ends lost 4 bases at V and 2 bases at J; junction bases unmatched: 6. The CDR3 sequence is 16 residues long.

The chain combines TRBV9 with TRBJ1-2; D is perhaps TRBD1 (6 bases). The V gene's germline CDR1 is SGDLS and CDR2 YYNGEE. This CDR3 contains 14 residues. Deletions cut 3 bases from V and 4 bases from J, with 13 bases between. The CDR3 protein is CASSEHSGAYGYTF. The CDR3 DNA sequence: TGTGCCAGCAGCGAACATTCAGGGGCCTATGGCTACACCTTC.

CDR3 sequence reads: CASSREGTGSTDTQYF. The CDR3 DNA sequence: TGCGCCAGCAGCCGGGAGGGGACAGGGAGCACAGATACGCAGTATTTT. This rearrangement joins TRBV4-1 to TRBJ2-3; TRBD1 matches 9 bases. Germline loops: CDR1 MGHRA, CDR2 YSYEKL. V was clipped by 4 bases and J by 0 bases; unmatched bases: 5. The CDR3 length is 16 residues.

The rearrangement joins TRBV6-1 to TRBJ1-5, with a possible D match to TRBD1 (5 bases). CDR1 is MNHNS, CDR2 SASEGT, per germline. This CDR3 is 16 amino acids long. V shed 3 bases and J shed 2 bases, with 14 bases lying between them. The CDR3 DNA reads TGTGCCAGCAGTGAGTTGGCAGGGCGCGGCAATCAGCCCCAGCATTTT. It encodes CASSELAGRGNQPQHF.

The chain recombines TRBV6-1 with TRBJ1-6; D unclear. The CDR3 length is 15 residues. CDR1 is MNHNS, CDR2 SASEGT, per germline. Trimming removed 0 bases from V and 13 bases from J, with 16 bases in between. CDR3 nucleotides: TGTGCCAGCAGTGAAGCGGGCAGCGGTGGGTTCCCCCTCCACTTT. Translation gives CASSEAGSGGFPLHF.

V and J are TRBV5-5 and TRBJ2-1; no clear D. The CDR3 is 15 amino acids. CDR1 and CDR2 (germline): SGHKS, YYEKEE (reference sequence). The ends were cut back, 5 bases at V and 0 bases at J, with 12 bases in the middle. Here the CDR3 DNA reads TGTGCCAGCAGTGTATCCGCGAGCTCCTACAATGAGCAGTTCTTC. Its protein is CASSVSASSYNEQFF. Based on the CDR3 plus reference TRBV5-5 and TRBJ2-1, the full variable domain is DAGVTQSPTHLIKTRGQQVTLRCSPISGHKSVSWYQQVLGQGPQFIFQYYEKEERGRGNFPDRFSARQFPNYSSELNVNALLLGDSALYLCASSVSASSYNEQFFGPGTRLTVL.

The V call is TRBV5-6, the J call TRBJ2-6; 7 bases line up with TRBD1. The CDR3 has 15 residues. CDR1 and CDR2 from the germline V gene are SGHDT and YYEEEE. Trimming removed 4 bases from V and 2 bases from J; junction bases left unmatched: 3. The CDR3 loop reads CASSDQGAGANVLTF. CDR3 nucleotides: TGTGCCAGCAGCGACCAGGGGGCTGGGGCCAACGTCCTGACTTTC.

This clone is a singleton in its sample. The gene calls are TRBV19 and TRBJ2-3; D might be TRBD2 (5 bases). Trimming pared 5 bases from V and 4 bases from J, leaving 10 bases between. CDR1 and CDR2 (germline): LNHDA, SQIVND (reference sequence). The CDR3 loop spans 13 amino acids. The CDR3: CASSVATPDTQYF. The CDR3 nucleotides read TGTGCCAGTAGTGTAGCGACTCCAGATACGCAGTATTTT.

This clone was counted only a few times. The V call is TRBV5-6, the J call TRBJ2-2; tentatively, D is TRBD2 (7 bases). Trimming took off 4 bases at V and 5 bases at J, with 12 bases between the two ends. Per the germline V gene, CDR1 is SGHDT and CDR2 is YYEEEE. CDR3 size: 14 residues. This CDR3 reads CASSNGGLTGELFF. The CDR3 DNA sequence: TGTGCCAGCAGCAACGGGGGGCTTACCGGGGAGCTGTTTTTT.

CDR3 residues: CASSTPSRERQQTQYF. The CDR3 DNA sequence: TGTGCCAGCAGTACACCTTCGCGGGAAAGGCAACAGACCCAGTACTTC. The chain employs TRBV27 and TRBJ2-5; D may be TRBD2 (6 bases). This CDR3 is 16 amino acids long. Per the germline V gene, CDR1 is MNHEY and CDR2 is SMNVEV (reference sequence). The germline V and J ends were trimmed by 5 bases and 6 bases, with 22 bases remaining between them.

This clone has a handful of counts. The chain is built from TRBV2 and TRBJ2-5; D is unresolved. Germline values: CDR1 SNHLY, CDR2 FYNNEI. V was trimmed by 4 bases and J by 1 base, leaving 7 bases between them. CDR3 size: 13 residues. This CDR3 is CASSVLLQETQYF. The CDR3 DNA sequence: TGTGCCAGCAGTGTATTACTCCAAGAGACCCAGTACTTC.

The genes are TRBV4-3 and TRBJ1-2; TRBD1 is a possible D gene (5 bases). There are 17 residues in the CDR3. Trimming left V 2 bases short and J 4 bases short, with 20 bases between. Germline CDR1 is LGHNA and CDR2 is YSLEER. CDR3 DNA sequence: TGCGCCAGCAGCCAATCACTGCCAGGGATTGATGGCTATGGCTACACCTTC. Translation gives CASSQSLPGIDGYGYTF.

V gene TRBV4-1 combines with J gene TRBJ2-7; TRBD2 might be the D (7 bases). The V end was cut by 1 base, the J end by 4 bases, with 11 bases between. This CDR3 has 14 residues. Per germline, CDR1 MGHRA and CDR2 YSYEKL. The CDR3 spells CASSQVGGTYEQYF. Here the CDR3 DNA reads TGCGCCAGCAGCCAAGTGGGGGGGACATACGAGCAGTACTTC.

The chain couples TRBV5-6 to TRBJ1-2; 7 nucleotides agree with TRBD1. Germline CDR1 reads SGHDT; CDR2 reads YYEEEE. This CDR3 region has 15 residues. The J segment lost 8 bases and the V segment lost 0 bases, leaving 10 bases of the junction unmatched. The CDR3 bases are TGTGCCAGCAGCTTGGGACAGGGAATCGTCCGGGGCTACACCTTC. This codes for CASSLGQGIVRGYTF. The full variable domain, with the rest looked up from reference TRBV5-6 and TRBJ1-2, is DAGVTQSPTHLIKTRGQQVTLRCSPKSGHDTVSWYQQALGQGPQFIFQYYEEEERQRGNFPDRFSGHQFPNYSSELNVNALLLGDSALYLCASSLGQGIVRGYTFGSGTRLTVV.

Regarding this clone: A read error may produce the germline difference seen at one junction end. J is TRBJ2-2 and V is TRBV7-7; TRBD1 matches 7 bases. The CDR3 is 15 residues long. Germline CDR1 SSHAT, CDR2 FNYEAQ (reference sequence). The CDR3 spells CASSLGQGDAGELFF. The CDR3 DNA follows: TGTGCTAGCAGCTTAGGCCAGGGGGACGCCGGGGAGCTGTTTTTT.

The chain combines TRBV7-9 with TRBJ2-2, with 9 bases that match TRBD2. This CDR3 contains 19 residues. J gave up 4 bases and V 1 base, and 13 bases lay outside the gene matches. Germline CDR1 is SEHNR and CDR2 is FQNEAQ (reference sequence). This CDR3 reads CASSLESVGLAGTTGELFF. The CDR3 coding sequence is TGTGCCAGCAGCTTAGAATCAGTAGGGCTAGCGGGAACCACCGGGGAGCTGTTTTTT.

The V and J genes are TRBV4-3 and TRBJ2-5, with 13 bases matching TRBD2. This CDR3 has 16 amino acids. From germline, CDR1 is LGHNA and CDR2 YSLEER. Losses at the gene ends were 3 bases for V and 5 bases for J; bases not matched to a gene: 6. The CDR3 loop reads CASSQGTSGNPETQYF. Written as DNA, the CDR3 is TGCGCCAGCAGCCAGGGGACTAGCGGGAATCCGGAGACCCAGTACTTC.

The CDR3, as DNA: TGTGCCAGCAGCGCGAGGGGGGACAGGGGGACCTACGAGCAGTACTTC. It translates to CASSARGDRGTYEQYF. The chain recombines TRBV9 with TRBJ2-7; 11 bases align to TRBD1. The CDR3 loop spans 16 amino acids. Germline CDR1 SGDLS, CDR2 YYNGEE. Losses at the gene ends were 3 bases for V and 2 bases for J; bases not matched to a gene: 7. Variable domain in full (rest from reference TRBV9 and TRBJ2-7): DSGVTQTPKHLITATGQRVTLRCSPRSGDLSVYWYQQSLDQGLQFLIQYYNGEERAKGNILERFSAQQFPDLHSELNLSSLELGDSALYFCASSARGDRGTYEQYFGPGTRLTVT.